This T cell receptor (beta chain) was identified in a study of technical replicates of blood from several donors. Produced via immunoSEQ multiplex PCR; TCRdb's table is partial and in-frame only. The table records some 70,000 clones, 92% of them present only once. Sequencing was performed on T cells isolated from PBMCs. The receptor comes from a human donor in good health.

Here the CDR3 DNA reads TGCAGCGTGGCCCCAGGGGGCCCCACAGATACGCAGTATTTT. Translation gives CSVAPGGPTDTQYF. The chain carries TRBV29-1 and TRBJ2-3, with 8 bases fitting TRBD1. The CDR3 has 14 amino acids. The germline V gene encodes CDR1 SQVTM and CDR2 ANQGSEA. With 6 bases clipped from V and 2 bases from J, the junction kept 7 bases outside the gene matches.